A single T cell receptor beta chain is shown here with its context. Original processing methods: The assay estimated nucleated cells by amplifying reference gene primers. The data were produced by immunoSEQ multiplex PCR, yet TCRdb's version contains in-frame clones alone and is incomplete. That table is the source of V, J and clone size, and D and trimming were worked out from the DNA. This table has 95,000 to 110,000 clones, 90% to 95% appearing once. This entry comes from a study of blood T cell repertoires in COVID-19. About the study: Specimens from acute and convalescent COVID-19 originated in the United States, Italy and Spain. From T cells, B-cell-depleted T cells, or PBMCs came the material, which was cDNA or gDNA.

Sequencing was carried out using peripheral blood. This clonotype was sampled from a human donor in a cohort sampled during active COVID-19.

CDR3 in amino acids: CASGQIGELFF. The CDR3 nucleotides are TGTGCCAGCGGCCAAATAGGGGAGCTGTTTTTT. The chain recombines TRBV5-6 with TRBJ2-2; D remains unclear. Trimming removed 7 bases from V and 8 bases from J, with 9 bases in between. This CDR3 is built from 11 residues. Germline CDR1 reads SGHDT; CDR2 reads YYEEEE.